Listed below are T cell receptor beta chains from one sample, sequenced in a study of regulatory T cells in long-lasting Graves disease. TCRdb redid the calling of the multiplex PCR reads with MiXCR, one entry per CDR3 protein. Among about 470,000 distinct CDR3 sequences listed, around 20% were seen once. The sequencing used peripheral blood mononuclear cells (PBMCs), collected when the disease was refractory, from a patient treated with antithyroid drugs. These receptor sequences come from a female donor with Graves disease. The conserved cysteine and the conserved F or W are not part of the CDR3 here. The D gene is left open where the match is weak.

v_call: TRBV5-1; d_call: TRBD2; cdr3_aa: ASSPLPGLGYEQY
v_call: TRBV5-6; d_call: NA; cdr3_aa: ASSLYIGGQGLNTEAF
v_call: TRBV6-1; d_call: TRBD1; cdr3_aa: ASSTEGQGAYEQY
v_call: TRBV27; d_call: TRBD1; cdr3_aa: ASSLTGDFEQY
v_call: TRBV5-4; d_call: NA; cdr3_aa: ASSLAPQGGEQF
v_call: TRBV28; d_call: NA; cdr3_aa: ASSLRDRRIVPLH
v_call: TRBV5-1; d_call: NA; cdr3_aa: ASSLSPGNTEAF
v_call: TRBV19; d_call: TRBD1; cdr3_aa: ASYPGQGRTEAF
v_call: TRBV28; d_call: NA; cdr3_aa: ASSLNGNYEQY
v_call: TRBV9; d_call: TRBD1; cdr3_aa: ASSFGQGSNTGELF
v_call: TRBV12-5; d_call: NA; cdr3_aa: ASGQGKDTQY
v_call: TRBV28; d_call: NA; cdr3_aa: ASGTPKKTQY
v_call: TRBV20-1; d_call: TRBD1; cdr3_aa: SANRQGQETQY
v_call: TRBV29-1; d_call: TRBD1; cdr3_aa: SVYTGGAFYGYT
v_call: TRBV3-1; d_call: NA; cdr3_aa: ASSQEGFDEQY
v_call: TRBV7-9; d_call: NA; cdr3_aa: ASSLRDNSYNEQF
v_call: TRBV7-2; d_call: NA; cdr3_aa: ASSLSDTQY
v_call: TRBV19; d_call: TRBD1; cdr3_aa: ASSMDRAGDTEAF
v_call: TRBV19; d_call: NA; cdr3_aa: ASEAFILTGELF
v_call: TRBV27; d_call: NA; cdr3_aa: ASSLTPGRGDRTQY
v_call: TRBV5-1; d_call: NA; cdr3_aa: ASSSSINTGELF
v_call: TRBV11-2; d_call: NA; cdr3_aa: ASSLGQGDTQY
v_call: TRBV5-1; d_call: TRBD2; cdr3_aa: ASKTGTRNNEQF
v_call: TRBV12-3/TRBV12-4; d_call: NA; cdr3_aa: ASSLLGNTIY
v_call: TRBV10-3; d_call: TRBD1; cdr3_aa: AISSDRDSYEQY
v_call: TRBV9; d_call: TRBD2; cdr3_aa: ASSEAGGYTAQETQY
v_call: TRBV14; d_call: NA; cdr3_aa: ASSQERISGYT
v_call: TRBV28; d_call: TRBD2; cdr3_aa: ASSFGLAGFGSYEQY
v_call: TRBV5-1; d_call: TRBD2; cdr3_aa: ASSSGLDPRTDTQY
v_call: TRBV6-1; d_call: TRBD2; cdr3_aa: ATRRTSDSYEQY
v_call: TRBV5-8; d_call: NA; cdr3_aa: ASSLDVSNQPQH
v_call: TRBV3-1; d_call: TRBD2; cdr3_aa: ASSQTREGVEQY
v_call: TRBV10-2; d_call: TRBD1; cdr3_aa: ASTQVGQGAENEQF
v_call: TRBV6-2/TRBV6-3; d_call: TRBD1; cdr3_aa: ARSGDSLYNEQF
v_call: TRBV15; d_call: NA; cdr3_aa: ATSRDPGREAF
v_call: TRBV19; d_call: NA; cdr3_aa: ASRRGMNQPQH
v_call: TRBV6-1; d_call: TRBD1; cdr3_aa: ASSNDRGRAF
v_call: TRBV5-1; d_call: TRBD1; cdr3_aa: ASSLRDRGPNYGYT
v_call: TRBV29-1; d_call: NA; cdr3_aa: SVPGAGSYEQY
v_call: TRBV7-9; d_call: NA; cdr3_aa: ASSSTPRTGRGYT
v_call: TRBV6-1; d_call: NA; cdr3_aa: ASSDPRVQETQY
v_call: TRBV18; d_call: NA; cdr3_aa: ASSPLDREETQY
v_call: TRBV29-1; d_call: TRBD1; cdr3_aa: SVEPPLRGPNTEAF
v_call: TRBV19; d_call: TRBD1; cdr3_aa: ATGQGDTEAF
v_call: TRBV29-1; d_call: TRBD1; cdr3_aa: SVEAGAGGPTEAF
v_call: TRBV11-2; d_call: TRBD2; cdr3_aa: ASSTGTSGRPRDTQY
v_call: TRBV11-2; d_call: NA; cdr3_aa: ASSVREKLF
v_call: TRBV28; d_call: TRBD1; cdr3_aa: ASSPDRDDTEAF
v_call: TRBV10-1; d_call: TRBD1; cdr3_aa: ASGNRGQETQY
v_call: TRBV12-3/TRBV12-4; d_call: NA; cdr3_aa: ASSLGRGGAEQPQH